This T cell receptor (beta chain) is drawn from a study of vaccination and CD4 T cells after COVID-19. Study at large: Convalescent patients gave post-COVID blood a median approximately 100 days post-diagnosis, range 35 to 161.

This clonotype was counted between two and nine times. Antigen unknown. The CDR3 covers 15 residues. The germline CDR1 and CDR2 sequences are DFQATT and SNEGSKA (reference sequence). V was pared by 6 bases and J by 7 bases, with 24 bases between. Sequence data for DNA of cultured CD4+ T cells were generated by the Oncomine TCR Beta short-read assay. From CD4+ T cells that had been cultured, genomic DNA was extracted. MiXCR was run by TCRdb on the PCR reads, yielding one entry per CDR3 protein. The sample records 7,600 or so distinct CDR3 sequences, roughly a fifth being singletons. The sample's treatment: roughly 10-day PBMC culture with coronavirus spike peptide pools or control peptides (ViraFEST assay).

The gene calls are TRBV20-1 and TRBJ1-1, with D possibly TRBD1 on 6 matching bases. The sample consisted of CD4+ T cells from blood, cultured in vitro, taken after SARS-CoV-2 vaccination. The receptor's source is a human donor who had recovered from COVID-19. The CDR3 reads CSAPPGGAFSGEAFF. CDR3 in DNA: TGCAGTGCCCCTCCCGGGGGCGCGTTCTCGGGTGAAGCTTTCTTT.